The 26 T cell receptor beta chains in this list originate from one sample, sequenced in a study of blood T cell repertoires in COVID-19. Sequencing used immunoSEQ multiplex PCR; TCRdb keeps in-frame clones, though not all of them. The table records more than 75,000 clones, over 65% of them present only once. Sequencing input: peripheral blood. These receptors were obtained from an older woman with acute or convalescent COVID-19.

This chain connects TRBV6-2 or TRBV6-3 to TRBJ2-3; 12 nucleotides agree with TRBD2. With 4 bases clipped from V and 6 bases from J, the junction kept 5 bases outside the gene matches. CDR1 is MNHEY, CDR2 SVGEGT, per germline. The CDR3 contains 15 residues. CDR3 amino acids: CASSWASGRVDTQYF. The CDR3 bases are TGTGCCAGCAGTTGGGCTAGCGGGAGGGTCGATACGCAGTATTTT.

The rearrangement uses TRBV11-2 and TRBJ2-5, with 9 bases that match TRBD2. CDR1 and CDR2 from the germline V gene are SGHAT and FQNNGV. CDR3 length equals 16 residues. Trimming removed 3 bases from V and 5 bases from J; junction bases left unmatched: 10. For the CDR3, the DNA is TGTGCCAGCAGCTTGCCCCGTGGCGGGAGGGCTGAGACCCAGTACTTC. Translated, it gives CASSLPRGGRAETQYF.

This clone appeared a few times. This chain connects TRBV21-1 to TRBJ2-6; the table's D call TRBD1 went unverified against the DNA. TRBV21-1 is described as a pseudogene. CDR3 size: 18 residues. In DNA form, the CDR3 reads TGTGCCAGCAGCAAAGCACAGGGGCGAAGCTTTGGGGCCAACGTCCTGACTTTC. This codes for CASSKAQGRSFGANVLTF.

The V and J genes are TRBV7-2 and TRBJ2-7; TRBD2 matches 9 bases. Trimming cost V 8 bases and J 6 bases; bases outside gene matches: 11. CDR3 length: 14 amino acids. The V gene's germline CDR1 is SGHTA and CDR2 FQGNSA. As DNA, the CDR3 is TGTGCCAGCCAAGTAGCGGGAGCCCCTGGCGAGCAGTACGTC. It yields the protein CASQVAGAPGEQYV.

This chain links TRBV4-1 with TRBJ1-1; 9 positions agree with TRBD1. The length of the CDR3 is 14 residues. Unmatched junction bases numbered 3, after V lost 0 bases and J lost 7 bases. Germline CDR1 and CDR2: MGHRA and YSYEKL. The CDR3 DNA sequence: TGCGCCAGCAGCCAAGACCGGACAGGGGATGAAGCTTTCTTT. Translation: CASSQDRTGDEAFF.

The V gene is TRBV30, the J gene TRBJ2-7; possibly TRBD2 for D (5 bases). Trimming removed 3 bases at V and 7 bases at J, with 16 bases between. Per germline, CDR1 GTSNPN and CDR2 SVGIG (reference sequence). There are 13 residues in the CDR3. Here the CDR3 reads CAWSRSGINEQYV. The CDR3 nucleotides read TGTGCCTGGAGCCGCTCGGGGATAAATGAGCAGTACGTC.

The CDR3 nucleotides are TGTGCCACCAGTGATTTAGAATCTAGCGGGGACGAGACCCAGTACTTC. Residues: CATSDLESSGDETQYF. The J gene is TRBJ2-5, the V gene TRBV24-1, with 9 positions matching TRBD2. Per germline, CDR1 KGHDR and CDR2 SFDVKD. The CDR3 totals 16 residues. The V and J ends lost 1 base and 5 bases, in that order; junction bases with no gene match: 7.

J is TRBJ2-1 and V is TRBV3-1 (or the pseudogene TRBV3-2); tentative D call: TRBD2 (6 bases). The V end was cut by 0 bases, the J end by 2 bases, with 14 bases between. This CDR3 is built from 17 residues. CDR1 is LGHDT, CDR2 YNNKEL, per germline (reference sequence). The CDR3 here is CASSQEVGSGAYNEQFF. CDR3 nucleotides: TGTGCCAGCAGCCAAGAAGTAGGTAGCGGAGCCTACAATGAGCAGTTCTTC.

The chain combines TRBV12-3 or TRBV12-4 with TRBJ1-2; D perhaps matches TRBD1 (5 bases). V lost 6 bases and J 6 bases, leaving 11 bases between the germline ends. This CDR3 is 12 amino acids long. The CDR3 region is CASRDDSDGYTF. As DNA, the CDR3 is TGTGCCAGCAGAGACGACAGCGATGGCTACACCTTC.

The chain has TRBV6-5 and TRBJ1-2; D unclear. Germline assignment: CDR1 MNHEY and CDR2 SVGAGI. Trimming took 6 bases from V and 4 from J, leaving 18 bases between them. The CDR3 contains 15 residues. CDR3 nucleotides: TGTGCCAGCAGCCCCCACCGAGACTCTGTCTATGGCTACACCTTC. Translation: CASSPHRDSVYGYTF.

The chain is built from TRBV29-1 and TRBJ2-4; D is perhaps TRBD2 (6 bases). CDR3 size: 13 residues. The ends were cut back, 2 bases at V and 3 bases at J, with 8 bases in the middle. Per germline, CDR1 SQVTM and CDR2 ANQGSEA. The DNA for the CDR3 is TGCAGCGTTGAATTGGGACTCAAAAACATTCAGTACTTC. The encoded protein is CSVELGLKNIQYF. The full variable domain, in which reference TRBV29-1 and TRBJ2-4 provide the parts outside the CDR3, is SAVISQKPSRDICQRGTSLTIQCQVDSQVTMMFWYRQQPGQSLTLIATANQGSEATYESGFVIDKFPISRPNLTFSTLTVSNMSPEDSSIYLCSVELGLKNIQYFGAGTRLSVL.

The gene calls are TRBV27 and TRBJ2-7; TRBD1 might be the D (9 bases). CDR3 length: 19 amino acids. Germline loops: CDR1 MNHEY, CDR2 SMNVEV (reference sequence). Trimming stripped 5 bases from V and 4 bases from J, with 30 bases between. The CDR3 sequence is CASSRTGVGRLAGYYEQYV. The CDR3 coding sequence is TGTGCCAGCAGTAGGACAGGGGTCGGTCGGCTAGCGGGCTATTACGAGCAGTACGTC.

The chain carries TRBV5-1 and TRBJ2-1, with D possibly matching TRBD1 (7 bases). Germline V lookup: CDR1 SGHRS, CDR2 YFSETQ. V dropped 4 bases and J dropped 3 bases, with 14 bases sitting between them. CDR3 length equals 15 residues. CDR3 amino acids: CASSPGGQSYNEQFF. The CDR3 DNA sequence: TGCGCCAGCAGCCCAGGGGGGCAGAGCTACAATGAGCAGTTCTTC.

The chain employs TRBV2 and TRBJ1-2; the D is unclear. V dropped 0 bases and J dropped 5 bases, with 13 bases sitting between them. The germline CDR1 and CDR2 sequences are SNHLY and FYNNEI. The CDR3 contains 15 residues. CDR3 sequence reads: CASSEARGGGYGYTF. CDR3 DNA: TGTGCCAGCAGTGAAGCTCGCGGCGGCGGATATGGCTACACCTTC.

This clone turned up a few times. This sequence joins TRBV6-5 and TRBJ1-2; 7 bases agree with TRBD1. The CDR3 is 13 amino acids. CDR1 and CDR2 from the germline V gene are MNHEY and SVGAGI. Trimming took 6 bases from V and 7 from J; bases not matched to a gene: 8. CDR3 residues: CASSLGGAFGYTF. For the CDR3, the DNA is TGTGCCAGCAGCTTAGGGGGCGCCTTTGGCTACACCTTC.

The chain uses TRBV11-2 and TRBJ2-7; 8 nucleotides align to TRBD1. This CDR3 is built from 16 residues. Trimming removed 3 bases from V and 3 bases from J; junction bases left unmatched: 10. The germline gives CDR1 SGHAT, CDR2 FQNNGV. This CDR3 reads CASSLNSGTGHYEQYV. CDR3 coding DNA: TGTGCCAGCAGCTTGAATTCCGGGACAGGACACTACGAGCAGTACGTC.

The chain carries TRBV24-1 and TRBJ2-1, with D tentatively TRBD1 (6 bases). The CDR3 has 13 residues. CDR1 and CDR2 (germline): KGHDR, SFDVKD. The germline V and J ends were trimmed by 6 bases and 6 bases, with 11 bases remaining between them. Here the CDR3 DNA reads TGTGCCACCAGTCTTGGGGGCGTCAATGAGCAGTTCTTC. It codes for CATSLGGVNEQFF.

This clone was observed once. The chain employs TRBV7-2 and TRBJ2-3; 11 bases agree with TRBD1. The CDR3 length is 16 residues. The germline gives CDR1 SGHTA, CDR2 FQGNSA. V lost 5 bases to trimming and J lost 4 bases; unmatched junction nucleotides: 8. The CDR3 coding sequence is TGTGCCAGCAGCCTCACCCGGGACAGGGGGGCAGATACGCAGTATTTT. As protein: CASSLTRDRGADTQYF.

The CDR3 region is CASSQELDYGYTF. The DNA for the CDR3 is TGCGCCAGCAGCCAAGAACTAGACTATGGCTACACCTTC. The chain joins TRBV4-1 to TRBJ1-2; D is undetermined. The CDR3 extends over 13 amino acids. V was trimmed by 0 bases and J by 3 bases, leaving 5 bases between them. Germline loops: CDR1 MGHRA, CDR2 YSYEKL.

This chain uses TRBV28 with TRBJ2-7; 10 positions agree with TRBD1. CDR3 length equals 14 residues. With 5 bases clipped from V and 2 bases from J, the junction kept 3 bases outside the gene matches. Germline-derived CDR1 and CDR2 are MDHEN and SYDVKM. CDR3 nucleotide sequence: TGTGCCAGCAGTCCCGGGACAGGGGCCTACGAGCAGTACGTC. Protein sequence: CASSPGTGAYEQYV.

This rearrangement joins TRBV27 to TRBJ2-1; TRBD2 aligns across 8 bases. Looked up from germline, CDR1 is MNHEY and CDR2 is SMNVEV (reference sequence). The CDR3 is 13 amino acids. With V trimmed by 4 bases and J by 9 bases, 5 bases remained unmatched. The CDR3 loop is CASSWVAGSEQFF. DNA of the CDR3: TGTGCCAGCAGTTGGGTAGCGGGAAGTGAGCAGTTCTTC.

V gene TRBV10-1 combines with J gene TRBJ1-5, with D possibly being TRBD1 (5 bases). Germline-derived CDR1 and CDR2 are WNHNN and SYGVQD (reference sequence). The CDR3 contains 14 residues. Trimming shortened V by 3 bases and J by 2 bases, and 8 bases separated the two germline ends. DNA for the CDR3: TGCGCCAGCAGTGACGGAGGGGGCAATCAGCCCCAGCATTTT. Encoded protein: CASSDGGGNQPQHF.

V usage is TRBV4-3 and J usage is TRBJ1-1, with a tentative D call TRBD1 (5 bases). V lost 0 bases, J lost 1 base, and 27 bases lay in between. CDR3 length: 21 amino acids. Per the germline V gene, CDR1 is LGHNA and CDR2 is YSLEER. CDR3 in amino acids: CASSQDLSSVGVGYKNTEAFF. In nucleotides, the CDR3 is TGCGCCAGCAGCCAAGATCTGTCTTCCGTAGGGGTGGGATATAAGAACACTGAAGCTTTCTTT.

V usage is TRBV19 and J usage is TRBJ2-1, with D perhaps matching TRBD2 (7 bases). This CDR3 contains 15 residues. The V and J ends lost 5 bases and 2 bases respectively, with 13 bases between them. Germline assignment: CDR1 LNHDA and CDR2 SQIVND (reference sequence). The CDR3 loop reads CASSRGAGTYNEQFF. The CDR3 nucleotides are TGTGCCAGTAGTCGGGGGGCCGGAACCTACAATGAGCAGTTCTTC.

The sample holds one count of this clone. The chain is built from TRBV5-1 and TRBJ2-1; 11 bases fit TRBD1. This CDR3 has 16 residues. The germline CDR1 and CDR2 sequences are SGHRS and YFSETQ. The V gene end was trimmed by 2 bases and the J gene end by 6 bases; junction bases not matched to a gene: 7. The CDR3 nucleotides are TGCGCCAGCAGCTTTATGTTCGGGACAGGGGGCAATGAGCAGTTCTTC. It encodes CASSFMFGTGGNEQFF.

This chain connects TRBV18 to TRBJ1-1; D not certain. Germline CDR1 KGHSH, CDR2 LQKENI. CDR3 length equals 13 residues. The V gene lost 6 bases and the J gene lost 2 bases, with 10 bases spanning the gap. The CDR3 sequence is CASSVGENTEAFF. The CDR3 DNA reads as TGTGCCAGCTCGGTAGGAGAAAACACTGAAGCTTTCTTT. Complete variable domain (other parts from reference TRBV18 and TRBJ1-1): NAGVMQNPRHLVRRRGQEARLRCSPMKGHSHVYWYRQLPEEGLKFMVYLQKENIIDESGMPKERFSAEFPKEGPSILRIQQVVRGDSAAYFCASSVGENTEAFFGQGTRLTVV.